Here is one T cell receptor beta chain with its context. Clones were sequenced by immunoSEQ multiplex PCR, and TCRdb holds only the in-frame ones, with some missing. The sample holds tens of thousands of clones, 65% to 90% seen once. Germline V gene lookup returns CDR1 SGDLS and CDR2 YYNGEE. This CDR3 region has 15 residues. V was pared by 0 bases and J by 6 bases, with 2 bases of the junction left unmatched. The data originate from a study of blood T cell repertoires in COVID-19. The sequenced sample consisted of peripheral blood. The rearrangement joins TRBV9 to TRBJ1-6; 8 nucleotides line up with TRBD1. The receptor's source is a middle-aged man with acute or convalescent COVID-19. The CDR3 bases are TGTGCCAGCAGCGTAGTTGGGACAGGTAATTCACCCCTCCACTTT. Amino acid sequence: CASSVVGTGNSPLHF.